This section outlines one TCR beta chain sequence together with its context. In TCRdb, the RT-PCR reads were re-called with MiXCR into one record per CDR3 protein. The table shows about 76,000 distinct CDR3 sequences, with more than 25% occurring only once. V dropped 0 bases and J dropped 2 bases, with 10 bases sitting between them. The CDR3 covers 15 residues. The data stem from a study of patients and donors after allogeneic stem cell transplantation. This rearrangement joins TRBV12-3 or TRBV12-4 to TRBJ1-2; no clear D. The sequencing sample was made of blood, either unsorted or a sorted T cell fraction (not recorded which). This clonotype was sampled from a human donor who was either an allogeneic HSCT recipient or a stem cell or donor lymphocyte infusion donor (not recorded which). It is not recorded whose cells these are; they may come from a transplant donor. CDR3 coding DNA: TGTGCCAGCAGTTTAGCGTCCCGGCGGAACTATGGCTACACCTTC. As protein: CASSLASRRNYGYTF.